This TCR beta chain was identified in a study of blood T cells in healthy people across ages (dated by TCRdb to between 2015 and 2017). Some background on the complete study: Template switching captured roughly one uniquely barcoded TCR beta cDNA molecule per two T cells in model experiments. To track age-related changes in TCR beta repertoire diversity, the study relied on deep sequencing normalized with unique cDNA molecular identifiers. Donors were grouped into four age groups: young (average approximately 15 years), middle-aged (roughly 37), aged (approximately 58) and long-lived (around 80). Using the same blood draw, the study looked at two additional independent replicas of 1 million unique cDNA reads for two donors, one aged 18 to 29 and the other aged 80 or older. To avoid experimental bias, donors of different ages were spread randomly across the sequencing lanes. General findings and caveats noted by the study authors: Estimates of total diversity from one million sequenced T cells were regarded as lower bounds and underestimates. Observed TCR beta diversity per million T cells fell roughly linearly with age, and a significant reduction was already apparent by age around 40. The percentage of naive T cells measured by flow cytometry correlated strongly with observed TCR beta diversity. Compared with the aged group, more naive CD4+ T cells, fewer expanded clones and increased TCR diversity were shown by the long-lived group, suggesting age selection. Because donor CMV infection status was unknown, age-related changes in expanded clonotypes were potentially confounded. Because profiling used bulk unsorted PBMCs, naive and antigen-experienced compartments could not be compared conclusively.

The 39 donors, aged about 6 to 100 years, were systemically healthy Caucasian individuals from Russia. Each donor gave ten milliliters of peripheral blood, drawn into EDTA-treated Vacutainer tubes. Ficoll-Paque density-gradient centrifugation was used to isolate PBMCs, with at least 6.5 million per sample. Trizol reagent was used to extract total RNA from PBMCs, with at least 6 micrograms per sample. Naive CD45RAhigh/CD27high T cell percentages were measured by flow cytometry on a PBMC aliquot from every donor. As concerns this clonotype: Its antigen is currently not known. No base quality values were provided; no much bigger clone lies one nucleotide off.

Libraries were constructed by 5' RACE. The reads were generated on an Illumina HiSeq 2500. A second PCR of about 7 to 12 cycles was run with a J-beta primer mix and a sample-barcoded 5' primer. A template-switch 5' adaptor carrying 12 random nucleotides introduced a unique molecular identifier onto each TCR beta cDNA molecule. Each sample yielded at least 2.5 million CDR3-containing paired-end reads. First-strand cDNA synthesis was performed from all RNA using the Mint cDNA synthesis kit, with priming by a TRBC-specific oligonucleotide. After uracil-DNA glycosylase treatment, a first 18-cycle PCR used universal primers M1SS and BC2_uni_R on all cDNA. Turning to the authors' computational methods: Normalization of each sample was performed by random selection of 1 million high-quality reads, each carrying a distinct molecular identifier. Instead of being binned into consensus sequences, reads with shared molecular identifiers were discarded. MiTCR, run with a Q25 quality threshold and the strictest error-elimination algorithm, handled CDR3 identification, clonotype clustering and error correction. Lower-bound total TCR beta diversity was estimated with a nonparametric unseen species model using Euler transformation. The raw public reads went through TCRdb reprocessing: fastp at Q25, MiXCR clone calling, in-frame beta chains kept. Rows are combined by CDR3 protein, so each entry shows the most common genes and DNA. TCRdb's processing, not the study's, gives the V and J calls here. This sample gives under 2,000,000 distinct CDR3 sequences in total; 40% to 55% of them show up just once. The ten most abundant clones make up around 2.1% of the sample.

The germline V gene sets CDR1 to KGHDR and CDR2 to SFDVKD. Spanning cysteine to phenylalanine, the CDR3 consists of 16 amino acids. CDR3 DNA is the only sequence kept; it has 48 bases, read in frame from the first base. A distance of 10 bases separates the germline ends of V and J, which lose 1 base and 2 bases respectively. The chain employs TRBV24-1 and TRBJ2-2; possibly the D gene is TRBD2, per 6 matching bases. The receptor's source is a woman in her thirties or forties in good health. The sequenced sample was blood. CDR3 region: CATSDFGTPNTGELFF. The DNA sequence is as follows: TGTGCCACCAGTGATTTTGGGACTCCAAACACCGGGGAGCTGTTTTTT.